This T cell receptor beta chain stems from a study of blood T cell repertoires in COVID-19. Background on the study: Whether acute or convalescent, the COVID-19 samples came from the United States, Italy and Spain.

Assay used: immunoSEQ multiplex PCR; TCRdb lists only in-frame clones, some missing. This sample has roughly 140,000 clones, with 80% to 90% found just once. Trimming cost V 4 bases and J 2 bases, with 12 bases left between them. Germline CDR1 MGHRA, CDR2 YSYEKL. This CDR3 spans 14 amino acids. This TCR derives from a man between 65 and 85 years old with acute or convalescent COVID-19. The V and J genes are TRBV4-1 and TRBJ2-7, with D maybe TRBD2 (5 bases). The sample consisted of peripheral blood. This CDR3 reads CASSPSGLPYEQYF. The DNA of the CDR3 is TGCGCCAGCAGCCCCAGCGGTCTCCCCTACGAGCAGTACTTC.